The rows below give T cell receptor beta chains drawn from one sample of a study of CD8+CD57+ T cells in acquired aplastic anemia. TCRdb re-called the reads with MiXCR, one entry per CDR3 protein. The table lists 95,000 to 150,000 distinct CDR3 sequences, 55% to 60% of them singletons. The sequencing input was sorted CD4+, CD8+, or CD8+CD57+ T cells (not recorded which) from PBMCs. The receptor source for this set is a human donor with aplastic anemia. Both conserved end residues are part of each CDR3. The order of the fields is J gene, V gene, D gene, clone size, CDR3 DNA, CDR3 protein. A D gene is named only where the DNA matches it firmly. Clone size is not always given. Where it is, it says once, few, many or a class for expanded clones.

TRBJ2-7,TRBV19,TRBD1,many,TGTGCCAGTAGTATAGGGACAGGGAGTCTCTACGAGCAGTACTTC,CASSIGTGSLYEQYF
TRBJ2-1,TRBV24-1,TRBD2,NA,TGTGCCACCAGTGATTCTAGCGGGGTATCCTACAATGAGCAGTTCTTC,CATSDSSGVSYNEQFF
TRBJ2-7,TRBV20-1,TRBD2,NA,TGCAGTGCCCCGGCGGGAGCCGGTTCCTACGAGCAGTACTTC,CSAPAGAGSYEQYF
TRBJ1-6,TRBV20-1,NA,NA,TGCAGTGCTCCCGGGCGCTTTCCCACCTTT,CSAPGRFPTF
TRBJ2-7,TRBV6-1,TRBD1,many,TGTGCCAGCACAGGGGGCTACGAGCAGTACTTC,CASTGGYEQYF
TRBJ2-5,TRBV7-2,NA,NA,TGTGCCAGCAGCCGGGCGGTCAGGGTGGCAGAAGAGACCCAGTACTTC,CASSRAVRVAEETQYF
TRBJ2-3,TRBV5-6,TRBD2,NA,TGTGCCAGCAGCAGTCACGGGGGGTGGAACACAGATACGCAGTATTTT,CASSSHGGWNTDTQYF
TRBJ2-1,TRBV10-3,NA,NA,TGTGCCATCAGTGAACAGGGAAGCTACGAGCAGTTCTTC,CAISEQGSYEQFF
TRBJ2-1,TRBV12-3/TRBV12-4,NA,few,TGTGCCAGCAGCATAAATGAGCAGTTCTTC,CASSINEQFF
TRBJ1-1,TRBV25-1,TRBD1,once,TGTGCCAGCGTTGCCCCAGGGGGCATGAACACTGAAGCTTTCTTT,CASVAPGGMNTEAFF
TRBJ2-3,TRBV7-9,NA,NA,TGTGCCAGCACCCCGGGGTTAAGCACAGATACGCAGTATTTT,CASTPGLSTDTQYF
TRBJ1-3,TRBV9,NA,NA,TGTGCCAGCAGCGTAGTAGGAGGATTCTCTGGAAACACCATATATTTT,CASSVVGGFSGNTIYF
TRBJ2-1,TRBV14,NA,few,TGTGCCAGCAGCCAAGTAAGCCAACTTTATGAGCAGTTCTTC,CASSQVSQLYEQFF
TRBJ2-7,TRBV29-1,NA,NA,TGCAGCGTTGTGGGCGCTGCATACGAGCAGTACTTC,CSVVGAAYEQYF
TRBJ2-1,TRBV29-1,NA,NA,TGCAGCGTTGAGACTACGACTCCCTATGAGCAGTTCTTC,CSVETTTPYEQFF
TRBJ1-2,TRBV7-8,NA,few,TGTGCCAGCAGCTTACGGGCCAACTATGGCTACACCTTC,CASSLRANYGYTF
TRBJ2-2,TRBV2,NA,NA,TGTGCCAGCGGACTACGACGGTTGGACGGGGAGCTGTTTTTT,CASGLRRLDGELFF
TRBJ1-4,TRBV5-4,NA,many,TGTGCCAGCAGCTTGGGACAGGAAGCCGGGAAACTGTTTTTT,CASSLGQEAGKLFF
TRBJ2-7,TRBV7-9,NA,many,TGTGCCAGCAGCTTACAGGGCGGCGAGCAGTACTTC,CASSLQGGEQYF
TRBJ1-2,TRBV7-8,NA,NA,TGTGCCAGCAGCTTAGGCAGGGTGGGATCGGGCTACACCTTC,CASSLGRVGSGYTF
TRBJ2-1,TRBV7-3,NA,many,TGTGCCAGCAGCTCCCGGACGGAGGAGCAGTTCTTC,CASSSRTEEQFF
TRBJ2-7,TRBV10-2,TRBD1,few,TGCGCCAGCAGTTTACCGGGACAGGGGGACGAGCAGTACTTC,CASSLPGQGDEQYF
TRBJ2-1,TRBV15,TRBD2,NA,TGTGCCACCAGCAGAATTAGCGGGGGGAAACTACTCCAGGACTATGAGCAGTTCTTC,CATSRISGGKLLQDYEQFF
TRBJ2-7,TRBV19,TRBD1,NA,TGTGCCAGTAGTATTAAGGGACAGGCAGCCTACGAGCAGTACTTC,CASSIKGQAAYEQYF
TRBJ2-3,TRBV9,NA,many,TGTGCCAGCAGCGTAGCTACAGGGGATACGCAGTATTTT,CASSVATGDTQYF
TRBJ2-3,TRBV2,NA,many,TGTGCCAGCAGCGAACGCCAGGGGGGTACAGATACGCAGTATTTT,CASSERQGGTDTQYF
TRBJ1-2,TRBV4-1,NA,NA,TGCGCCAGCAGCCAAGGTGCAGGGAGGGACTATGGCTACACCTTC,CASSQGAGRDYGYTF
TRBJ2-3,TRBV24-1,TRBD2,many,TGTGCCACCAGTGCCCCAGGGAGGGGACTAGCACGGGATACGCAGTATTTT,CATSAPGRGLARDTQYF
TRBJ2-7,TRBV7-9,NA,few,TGTGCCAGCAGCCCTCAACTCGAGCAGTACTTC,CASSPQLEQYF
TRBJ2-7,TRBV20-1,NA,NA,TGCAGTGCTAACATATTAGTAGTAGACGAGCAGTACTTC,CSANILVVDEQYF
TRBJ2-5,TRBV10-3,NA,NA,TGTGCCATCAGTGACGGGGTCCAAGAGACCCAGTACTTC,CAISDGVQETQYF
TRBJ2-7,TRBV2,NA,NA,TGTGCCAGCAGTTCCTCAAGGGGGGGCGAGCAGTACTTC,CASSSSRGGEQYF